These 31 T cell receptor beta chains came from one sample sequenced in a study of blood T cell repertoires in COVID-19. Produced via immunoSEQ multiplex PCR; TCRdb's table is partial and in-frame only. This sample has approximately 350,000 clones, with about 90% found just once. Sequences were obtained from PBMCs or T cells enriched from blood (not recorded which). The source is a woman aged 30 to 39 who had recovered from COVID-19.

The rearrangement uses TRBV2 and TRBJ2-2; D perhaps matches TRBD2 (6 bases). Germline V gene lookup returns CDR1 SNHLY and CDR2 FYNNEI. The V and J ends lost 6 bases and 4 bases respectively, with 18 bases between them. CDR3 size: 16 residues. The CDR3 nucleotides read TGTGCCAGCAGCCATAGCGGACCTCGTGGCACCGGGGAGCTGTTTTTT. It yields the protein CASSHSGPRGTGELFF.

This clone was recorded only once. The chain is built from TRBV6-5 and TRBJ1-4; 7 nucleotides align to TRBD1. Germline V lookup: CDR1 MNHEY, CDR2 SVGAGI. V shed 6 bases and J 8 bases; nucleotides not matched to a gene: 9. The CDR3 contains 14 residues. CDR3 loop: CASRGTAGPEKLFF. Written as DNA, the CDR3 is TGTGCCAGCAGGGGGACAGCAGGACCGGAAAAACTGTTTTTT.

The chain has TRBV28 and TRBJ1-3; no reliable D call. Trimming left V 6 bases short and J 0 bases short, with 6 bases between. Germline V gene data show CDR1 as MDHEN and CDR2 as SYDVKM. This CDR3 is 13 amino acids long. CDR3 bases: TGTGCCAGCAGGACTGCCTCTGGAAACACCATATATTTT. Amino acids: CASRTASGNTIYF. Full variable domain (remainder filled in from reference TRBV28 and TRBJ1-3): DVKVTQSSRYLVKRTGEKVFLECVQDMDHENMFWYRQDPGLGLRLIYFSYDVKMKEKGDIPEGYSVSREKKERFSLILESASTNQTSMYLCASRTASGNTIYFGEGSWLTVV.

DNA of the CDR3: TGTGCCAGCAGCTTGACTAGCGGATACGAGCAGTACTTC. It is translated as CASSLTSGYEQYF. The chain has TRBV7-9 and TRBJ2-7; 9 bases are shared with TRBD2. From germline, CDR1 is SEHNR and CDR2 FQNEAQ (reference sequence). V lost 3 bases, J lost 4 bases, and 1 base stayed unmatched. The CDR3 is made up of 13 amino acids.

V gene TRBV6-4 combines with J gene TRBJ2-1, with D unclear. Germline CDR1 reads MRHNA; CDR2 reads SNTAGT. The CDR3 runs 15 residues. Trimming removed 4 bases at V and 0 bases at J, with 10 bases between. The chain's CDR3 is CASSAYPSSYNEQFF. For the CDR3, the DNA is TGTGCCAGCAGTGCCTACCCGAGCTCCTACAATGAGCAGTTCTTC.

This chain joins TRBV9 and TRBJ2-3, with D possibly TRBD1 on 6 matching bases. V lost 2 bases and J 1 base, leaving 11 bases between the germline ends. Germline lookup yields CDR1 SGDLS and CDR2 YYNGEE. The CDR3 totals 15 residues. The CDR3 spells CASSVEGHGTDTQYF. In nucleotides, the CDR3 is TGTGCCAGCAGCGTTGAGGGACACGGCACAGATACGCAGTATTTT.

This chain joins TRBV4-1 and TRBJ2-6; 7 positions match TRBD1. The V and J ends lost 1 base and 0 bases, in that order; junction bases with no gene match: 3. The CDR3 totals 17 residues. The V gene's germline CDR1 is MGHRA and CDR2 YSYEKL. The CDR3 DNA sequence: TGCGCCAGCAGCCAAGGGACAGGCTTCTCTGGGGCCAACGTCCTGACTTTC. It is translated as CASSQGTGFSGANVLTF.

V is TRBV3-1 (or the pseudogene TRBV3-2) and J is TRBJ1-2; TRBD1 is a possible D gene (6 bases). The germline V gene has CDR1 LGHDT and CDR2 YNNKEL (reference sequence). V lost 4 bases, J lost 8 bases, and 20 bases lay in between. The length of the CDR3 is 15 residues. The CDR3 loop is CASSRQVSVYGGYTF. Written as DNA, the CDR3 is TGTGCCAGCAGCCGACAGGTATCGGTATACGGAGGCTACACCTTC.

The chain recombines TRBV3-1 (or the pseudogene TRBV3-2) with TRBJ1-1; D is unresolved. The V end was cut by 8 bases, the J end by 8 bases, with 12 bases between. Germline V gene sequence: CDR1 LGHDT, CDR2 YNNKEL (reference sequence). The CDR3 runs to 11 residues. The DNA for the CDR3 is TGTGCCAGCGGCGGACTCGAGGAAGCTTTCTTT. As protein: CASGGLEEAFF.

The CDR3 spells CASSLTGGMINYGYTF. The CDR3 coding sequence is TGCGCCAGCAGCTTGACAGGGGGTATGATAAACTATGGCTACACCTTC. The chain couples TRBV5-1 to TRBJ1-2, with TRBD1 identical over 8 bases. This CDR3 is 16 amino acids long. Germline CDR1 is SGHRS and CDR2 is YFSETQ. V lost 1 base to trimming and J lost 2 bases; unmatched junction nucleotides: 7.

The chain is built from TRBV29-1 and TRBJ2-3, with TRBD2 matching 13 bases. Germline CDR1 is SQVTM and CDR2 is ANQGSEA. This CDR3 region has 14 residues. Trimming took 7 bases from V and 3 from J; bases not matched to a gene: 4. DNA of the CDR3: TGCAGCGCCCCGGGACTAGCGGGGACAGATACGCAGTATTTT. Encoded protein: CSAPGLAGTDTQYF.

This chain joins TRBV18 and TRBJ2-7, with 8 bases identical to TRBD2. Germline V gives CDR1 KGHSH, CDR2 LQKENI. The CDR3 totals 15 residues. Trimming took 4 bases from V and 3 from J; bases not matched to a gene: 8. The CDR3 here is CASSRSGGVNYEQYF. DNA for the CDR3: TGTGCCAGCTCACGTTCGGGGGGGGTCAACTACGAGCAGTACTTC.

J is TRBJ2-7 and V is TRBV19; 14 nucleotides agree with TRBD2. The CDR3 covers 16 residues. Unmatched junction bases numbered 4, after V lost 3 bases and J lost 3 bases. Germline V gene sequence: CDR1 LNHDA, CDR2 SQIVND (reference sequence). The CDR3 sequence is CASSITGTSGSYEQYF. The CDR3 DNA reads as TGTGCCAGTAGTATCACGGGGACTAGCGGGAGCTACGAGCAGTACTTC.

The chain uses TRBV3-1 (or the pseudogene TRBV3-2) and TRBJ2-7; D is perhaps TRBD2 (6 bases). The V end was cut by 8 bases, the J end by 0 bases, with 11 bases between. The CDR3 covers 13 residues. The germline V gene encodes CDR1 LGHDT and CDR2 YNNKEL (reference sequence). CDR3 in amino acids: CASVLSGSYEQYF. The CDR3 nucleotides are TGTGCCAGCGTCCTTAGCGGCTCCTACGAGCAGTACTTC.

The chain uses TRBV18 and TRBJ2-1; weak D call: TRBD1 (5 bases). V shed 3 bases and J shed 5 bases, with 14 bases lying between them. This CDR3 comprises 15 residues. Per the germline V gene, CDR1 is KGHSH and CDR2 is LQKENI. The CDR3 spells CASSPPDRTHNEQFF. The CDR3 DNA sequence: TGTGCCAGCTCACCCCCTGACAGAACCCACAATGAGCAGTTCTTC.

Concerning this clone itself: A much larger clone is a single base away; this may be a read error. V usage is TRBV13 and J usage is TRBJ1-2, with 8 bases that match TRBD1. V was pared by 5 bases and J by 7 bases, with 6 bases of the junction left unmatched. Germline loops: CDR1 PRHDT, CDR2 FYEKMQ (reference sequence). This CDR3 contains 13 residues. The CDR3 region is CASSQQGGVGYTF. The CDR3 DNA sequence: TGTGCCAGCAGCCAACAGGGGGGGGTTGGCTACACCTTC.

The chain employs TRBV5-1 and TRBJ2-5; TRBD1 matches at 7 bases. The trim removed 7 bases at V and 5 bases at J, leaving 14 bases unmatched. The CDR3 is made up of 15 amino acids. The germline V gene encodes CDR1 SGHRS and CDR2 YFSETQ. The CDR3 DNA reads TGCGCCAGCCGAGGGGGCATTGGGCGTTGGGAGACCCAGTACTTC. This translates into CASRGGIGRWETQYF.

In this sample, this clone turned up a few times. This chain uses TRBV10-3 with TRBJ2-1, with TRBD2 identical over 13 bases. The CDR3 covers 16 residues. The ends lost 3 bases at V and 8 bases at J; junction bases unmatched: 7. From germline, CDR1 is ENHRY and CDR2 SYGVKD. The CDR3 DNA follows: TGTGCCATCAGTGACCGGACTAGCGGGAGAGTTGATGAGCAGTTCTTC. Translated, it gives CAISDRTSGRVDEQFF.

The CDR3 region is CASSSRDRVPGELFF. CDR3 in DNA: TGTGCCAGCAGCTCCCGGGACAGGGTTCCCGGGGAGCTGTTTTTT. The V and J genes are TRBV7-9 and TRBJ2-2; 9 bases map to TRBD1. Trimming removed 4 bases from V and 6 bases from J; junction bases left unmatched: 6. Germline assignment: CDR1 SEHNR and CDR2 FQNEAQ (reference sequence). The CDR3 spans 15 residues.

For the CDR3, the DNA is TGTGCCAGCAGCTTAGTGACCGGGACTTACTCCTACAATGAGCAGTTCTTC. This sequence encodes CASSLVTGTYSYNEQFF. The gene calls are TRBV11-2 and TRBJ2-1; perhaps TRBD2 as D (6 bases). CDR1 is SGHAT, CDR2 FQNNGV, per germline. Trimming removed 1 base from V and 0 bases from J, with 13 bases in between. The length of the CDR3 is 17 residues. Supplemented by reference TRBV11-2 and TRBJ2-1, the full variable domain reads EAGVAQSPRYKIIEKRQSVAFWCNPISGHATLYWYQQILGQGPKLLIQFQNNGVVDDSQLPKDRFSAERLKGVDSTLKIQPAKLEDSAVYLCASSLVTGTYSYNEQFFGPGTRLTVL.

This sequence joins TRBV6-5 and TRBJ2-1; D is possibly TRBD2 (6 bases). The CDR3 extends over 11 amino acids. The germline V and J ends were trimmed by 8 bases and 12 bases, with 14 bases remaining between them. Germline values: CDR1 MNHEY, CDR2 SVGAGI. The CDR3 protein is CASLGDGGQFF. Written as DNA, the CDR3 is TGTGCCAGCCTGGGGGACGGGGGGCAGTTCTTC.

The chain uses TRBV24-1 and TRBJ2-6; D call uncertain. Trimming left V 4 bases short and J 4 bases short, with 10 bases between. The germline V gene has CDR1 KGHDR and CDR2 SFDVKD. The length of the CDR3 is 15 residues. The DNA of the CDR3 is TGTGCCACCAGTGAGACAACGGCAGGGGCCAACGTCCTGACTTTC. As protein: CATSETTAGANVLTF.

V and J are TRBV19 and TRBJ2-7; weak D call: TRBD2 (6 bases). There are 14 residues in the CDR3. The ends were cut back, 6 bases at V and 1 base at J, with 13 bases in the middle. Germline assignment: CDR1 LNHDA and CDR2 SQIVND (reference sequence). In nucleotides, the CDR3 is TGTGCCAGTAGGCCCGTAGCGGATTCCTACGAGCAGTACTTC. Its translation: CASRPVADSYEQYF. Together with reference TRBV19 and TRBJ2-7, the CDR3 gives the full variable domain: DGGITQSPKYLFRKEGQNVTLSCEQNLNHDAMYWYRQDPGQGLRLIYYSQIVNDFQKGDIAEGYSVSREKKESFPLTVTSAQKNPTAFYLCASRPVADSYEQYFGPGTRLTVT.

The chain combines TRBV19 with TRBJ2-1, with 8 bases aligning to TRBD2. From germline, CDR1 is LNHDA and CDR2 SQIVND (reference sequence). The CDR3 extends over 15 amino acids. The trim removed 5 bases at V and 0 bases at J, leaving 3 bases unmatched. The CDR3 bases are TGTGCCAGTAGTTTAGCGGGAAGCTCCTACAATGAGCAGTTCTTC. Protein product: CASSLAGSSYNEQFF.

The chain uses TRBV12-3 or TRBV12-4 and TRBJ1-2; 11 positions match TRBD1. V lost 6 bases and J lost 8; bases outside the gene matches: 5. The CDR3 consists of 13 residues. Here the CDR3 reads CASREGQGGGYTF. CDR3 DNA: TGTGCCAGCAGGGAGGGACAGGGGGGAGGCTACACCTTC.

The chain is built from TRBV12-3 or TRBV12-4 and TRBJ2-3; 7 nucleotides align to TRBD1. Trimming at V came to 5 bases and at J to 11 bases, leaving 10 bases not matched to a gene. The CDR3 spans 13 residues. CDR3 sequence reads: CASSPHGQAGQYF. The CDR3 DNA follows: TGTGCCAGCAGTCCACACGGACAGGCTGGGCAGTATTTT.

The chain combines TRBV7-2 with TRBJ1-1; D is uncertain. Germline CDR1 reads SGHTA; CDR2 reads FQGNSA. V shed 6 bases and J shed 3 bases, with 5 bases lying between them. The length of the CDR3 is 11 residues. Here the CDR3 reads CASRRDTEAFF. CDR3 DNA: TGTGCCAGCAGGAGGGACACTGAAGCTTTCTTT.

This chain connects TRBV5-5 to TRBJ1-1; 9 nucleotides align to TRBD1. The CDR3 length is 16 residues. Germline CDR1 SGHKS, CDR2 YYEKEE (reference sequence). The ends lost 4 bases at V and 4 bases at J; junction bases unmatched: 11. The CDR3 bases are TGTGCCAGCAGCACCGCTTCGACAGGGGGGAGCACTGAAGCTTTCTTT. This sequence encodes CASSTASTGGSTEAFF.

About this clone itself: The same CDR3 is also encoded by other DNA sequences in this sample. The genes are TRBV11-2 and TRBJ1-1, with D perhaps TRBD1 (5 bases). The CDR3 spans 13 residues. Trimming stripped 0 bases from V and 8 bases from J, with 10 bases between. Germline values: CDR1 SGHAT, CDR2 FQNNGV. As DNA, the CDR3 is TGTGCCAGCAGCTTAGATACGGGGGGAGAAGCTTTCTTT. Its protein product is CASSLDTGGEAFF.

The genes are TRBV6-5 and TRBJ2-7, with D perhaps matching TRBD1 (6 bases). The germline V gene has CDR1 MNHEY and CDR2 SVGAGI. The CDR3 extends over 14 amino acids. V dropped 8 bases and J dropped 2 bases, with 16 bases sitting between them. The CDR3 sequence is CASSQGPDAYEQYF. The CDR3 DNA is TGTGCCAGCTCACAGGGCCCGGACGCCTACGAGCAGTACTTC.

The rearrangement uses TRBV19 and TRBJ2-3, with 7 bases fitting TRBD2. The CDR3 contains 14 residues. Germline values: CDR1 LNHDA, CDR2 SQIVND (reference sequence). The V segment lost 3 bases and the J segment 4 bases; nucleotides outside the gene matches: 4. The CDR3: CASSMAGVPDTQYF. The CDR3 region has the DNA TGTGCCAGTAGTATGGCGGGAGTGCCAGATACGCAGTATTTT. The variable domain in full, completed from reference TRBV19 and TRBJ2-3, reads DGGITQSPKYLFRKEGQNVTLSCEQNLNHDAMYWYRQDPGQGLRLIYYSQIVNDFQKGDIAEGYSVSREKKESFPLTVTSAQKNPTAFYLCASSMAGVPDTQYFGPGTRLTVL.